This T cell receptor (beta chain) was sequenced during a study of cytomegalovirus exposure and HLA in healthy donors. As to this clone: The target antigen is unknown.

CDR3 length: 14 amino acids. CDR1 SGHRS and CDR2 YFSETQ come from the germline V gene. Trimming took 1 base from V and 1 from J, leaving 5 bases between them. Study-level points and caveats: For cytomegalovirus status, the classifier reportedly gave diagnoses with high specificity and sensitivity.

PCR involved 60 Vbeta and 13 Jbeta primers. Produced via immunoSEQ multiplex PCR; TCRdb's table is partial and in-frame only. This sample has tens of thousands of clones, with approximately 47% found just once. This TCR derives from a woman between 50 and 59 years old in good health and CMV-seronegative. V usage is TRBV5-1 and J usage is TRBJ2-2; D remains unclear. Source material: PBMCs. This CDR3 reads CASSLSWNTGELFF. CDR3 in DNA: TGCGCCAGCAGCTTGTCGTGGAACACCGGGGAGCTGTTTTTT.